This T cell receptor beta chain was documented in a study of T-cell memory formation after mild COVID-19. Whole-study context: TCR clusters mostly belonged to single donors. Findings and limits, study-wide: Later expanders leaned toward CD4+, whereas clones contracting from day 15 to 85 were balanced CD4/CD8. Unconfirmed was the SARS-CoV-2 specificity of second-wave clones that peaked on day 37. That cross-reactive memory joined was suggested by some responding clones appearing in pre-infection memory.

TCRdb itself ran the 5' RACE reads through MiXCR, one entry per CDR3 protein. This sample has 300,000 or so distinct CDR3 sequences, with approximately 15% found just once. This clonotype was seen a few times. Its antigen is still unknown. CDR1 and CDR2 from the germline V gene are SGHRS and YFSETQ. V lost 4 bases, J lost 3 bases, and 9 bases stayed unmatched. The CDR3 loop spans 15 amino acids. The source is a man between 18 and 29 years old who had mild COVID-19 (a few samples of this study predate the infection). Cell type and time point are not known. The rearrangement links TRBV5-1 to TRBJ1-1; 7 nucleotides agree with TRBD1. What was sequenced was PBMCs or a T cell subset sorted from them (not recorded which). This chain's CDR3 is CASSRLGGWDTEAFF. CDR3 bases: TGCGCCAGCAGCCGCCTAGGGGGCTGGGACACTGAAGCTTTCTTT.